A single sample gave rise to the 10 T cell receptor beta chains below, sequenced in a study of CD8 T cells in Susac syndrome (dated by TCRdb to 2018 to 2020). Library method: the immunoSEQ multiplex PCR assay. RNA was extracted with the RNeasy kit and about 0.5 to 1 ug was reverse transcribed using random hexamers. TCRdb passed the public sequencing reads through fastp at Q25 and MiXCR, retaining productive beta sequences. Each record represents a unique CDR3 protein, reported with the most common genes and DNA among its rows. Here the sample has 120,000 or so distinct CDR3 sequences; 85% to 95% occur a single time. The ten top clones hold just under 0.095% of the sample. Input material: CD4+ T cells from PBMCs. The source is a human donor with multiple sclerosis.

The V and J genes are TRBV28 and TRBJ1-2; D is perhaps TRBD1 (6 bases). The CDR3 covers 14 residues. Germline V gene sequence: CDR1 MDHEN, CDR2 SYDVKM. V gave up 6 bases and J gave up 2 bases, with 13 bases separating them. CDR3 sequence (DNA): TGTGCCAGCAGGAGGGGGGGAGGGAACTATGGCTACACCTTC. As protein: CASRRGGGNYGYTF.

This clonotype showed up just once. In DNA form, the CDR3 reads TGTGCCAGCAGCCCGTCCCGGGACAGGGGGATCGGAAAACTGTTTTTT. Translation: CASSPSRDRGIGKLFF. The V call is TRBV3-1, the J call TRBJ1-4; 11 nucleotides line up with TRBD1. V dropped 4 bases and J dropped 10; count of bases not matched to a gene: 11. Looked up from germline, CDR1 is LGHDT and CDR2 is YNNKEL (reference sequence). There are 16 residues in the CDR3. The whole variable domain, remainder taken from reference TRBV3-1 and TRBJ1-4, is DTAVSQTPKYLVTQMGNDKSIKCEQNLGHDTMYWYKQDSKKFLKIMFSYNNKELIINETVPNRFSPKSPDKAHLNLHINSLELGDSAVYFCASSPSRDRGIGKLFFGSGTQLSVL.

Here the CDR3 reads CASTPRTQGSYGYTF. CDR3 nucleotides: TGTGCCAGCACCCCCCGAACGCAGGGAAGCTACGGCTACACCTTC. The rearrangement links TRBV11-2 to TRBJ1-2, with a tentative D call TRBD1 (5 bases). The CDR3 spans 15 residues. V was pared by 7 bases and J by 8 bases, with 23 bases between. CDR1 and CDR2 from the germline V gene are SGHAT and FQNNGV.

The chain carries TRBV4-2 and TRBJ1-5, with D unclear. Germline CDR1 LGHNA, CDR2 YNFKEQ. V lost 1 base and J 3 bases, leaving 10 bases between the germline ends. The CDR3 loop spans 15 amino acids. CDR3 bases: TGTGCCAGCAGCCAAGCGCGGCAGCCCAATCAGCCCCAGCATTTT. Residues: CASSQARQPNQPQHF.

This CDR3 reads CASSVGGYTF. The CDR3 DNA sequence: TGTGCCAGCAGCGTAGGGGGCTACACCTTC. The chain recombines TRBV12-3 or TRBV12-4 with TRBJ1-2; D is uncertain. CDR3 length: 10 amino acids. Trimming shortened V by 6 bases and J by 8 bases, and 7 bases separated the two germline ends.

This clonotype was counted between two and nine times. This chain links TRBV12-3 or TRBV12-4 with TRBJ2-5; 8 bases are shared with TRBD2. With 6 bases clipped from V and 5 bases from J, the junction kept 8 bases outside the gene matches. The CDR3 length is 14 residues. CDR3 DNA: TGTGCCAGCAGGTCCGGGGGGGGCCTTGAGACCCAGTACTTC. It specifies CASRSGGGLETQYF.

This sequence joins TRBV12-3 or TRBV12-4 and TRBJ1-5; the D is unclear. Trimming stripped 0 bases from V and 5 bases from J, with 11 bases between. CDR3 length equals 15 residues. CDR3 in DNA: TGTGCCAGCAGTTTAGCGGCCCTTTCCTATCAGCCCCAGCATTTT. Amino acids: CASSLAALSYQPQHF.

This chain connects TRBV20-1 to TRBJ1-2; 9 bases agree with TRBD1. CDR1 is DFQATT and CDR2 is SNEGSKA in the germline V gene (reference sequence). The junction had 4 bases not matched to a gene; V was cut back by 0 bases and J by 5 bases. There are 14 residues in the CDR3. CDR3 nucleotide sequence: TGCAGTGCTAGAGACACCGGGACAGGGTATGGCTACACCTTC. This gives the protein CSARDTGTGYGYTF.

The V call is TRBV19, the J call TRBJ1-4; perhaps TRBD1 as D (6 bases). Trimming cost V 3 bases and J 0 bases, with 8 bases left between them. From germline, CDR1 is LNHDA and CDR2 SQIVND (reference sequence). This CDR3 has 15 residues. CDR3 loop: CASSIGTTTNEKLFF. The CDR3 DNA sequence: TGTGCCAGTAGTATCGGGACAACAACTAATGAAAAACTGTTTTTT.

In DNA, the CDR3 is TGTGCCAGCAGCTTGGATCCCTCTTACGGGCGAAACACCATATATTTT. Its protein product is CASSLDPSYGRNTIYF. The gene calls are TRBV7-2 and TRBJ1-3, with no clear D. Germline-derived CDR1 and CDR2 are SGHTA and FQGNSA. Deletions cut 3 bases from V and 5 bases from J, with 17 bases between. CDR3 size: 16 residues.